The 21 T cell receptor beta chains below were found in one sample sequenced in a study of blood T cells in healthy people across ages. A second roughly 6 to 12 cycle PCR used barcoded and J-beta primers. TCRdb reanalysed the 5' RACE reads using MiXCR and keeps one entry per CDR3 protein. The sample lists about 500,000 distinct CDR3 sequences; about 24% were seen once. This sample also appeared in a second study, on T cells of mothers and their children.

Source material: blood. These receptor sequences come from a boy aged 5-17 years in good health.

This chain links TRBV6-5 with TRBJ2-2; 8 bases match TRBD2. Germline assignment: CDR1 MNHEY and CDR2 SVGAGI. V lost 7 bases, J lost 6 bases, and 7 bases stayed unmatched. This CDR3 contains 14 residues. The CDR3 protein is CASTRLATAGELFF. In nucleotides, the CDR3 is TGTGCCAGCACCCGACTAGCGACCGCCGGGGAGCTGTTTTTT.

This clonotype has more than one count but fewer than ten. The chain joins TRBV7-2 to TRBJ2-2, with a weak D call TRBD1 (5 bases). The CDR3 spans 15 residues. Germline V lookup: CDR1 SGHTA, CDR2 FQGNSA. V was pared by 1 base and J by 5 bases, with 11 bases between. The CDR3 nucleotides are TGTGCCAGCAGCTTAGGGGGCCAGACAACCGGGGAGCTGTTTTTT. Amino acid sequence: CASSLGGQTTGELFF.

The V gene is TRBV15, the J gene TRBJ1-2, with 7 bases aligning to TRBD1. The germline V gene has CDR1 LNHNV and CDR2 YYDKDF (reference sequence). V dropped 5 bases and J dropped 6; count of bases not matched to a gene: 12. The CDR3 has 15 amino acids. The CDR3 region has the DNA TGTGCCACCAGCGGACCGGACAGGTTAAAACATGGCTACACCTTC. Translating it yields CATSGPDRLKHGYTF.

For this clonotype: An end of the junction differs from the germline gene, which may be a read error. V usage is TRBV14 and J usage is TRBJ2-1; D perhaps matches TRBD2 (5 bases). The CDR3 runs to 15 residues. Germline V CDR1 and CDR2: SGHDN, FVKESK. The CDR3 here is CAGSQNGRGFGEQFF. The CDR3 DNA follows: TGTGCCGGCAGCCAGAACGGACGGGGATTTGGTGAGCAGTTCTTC. Complete variable domain (other parts from reference TRBV14 and TRBJ2-1): EAGVTQFPSHSVIEKGQTVTLRCDPISGHDNLYWYRRVMGKEIKFLLHFVKESKQDESGMPNNRFLAERTGGTYSTLKVQPAELEDSGVYFCAGSQNGRGFGEQFFGPGTRLTVL.

V and J are TRBV4-3 and TRBJ2-5; tentative D call: TRBD2 (6 bases). Trimming cost V 1 base and J 1 base, with 16 bases left between them. CDR1 LGHNA and CDR2 YSLEER come from the germline V gene. There are 17 residues in the CDR3. The CDR3 region has the DNA TGCGCCAGCAGCCAAGGACTAGTGGCTCACGTCCAAGAGACCCAGTACTTC. The encoded protein is CASSQGLVAHVQETQYF.

The chain is built from TRBV2 and TRBJ1-2, with D unresolved. V shed 5 bases and J shed 3 bases, with 10 bases lying between them. The CDR3 extends over 13 amino acids. Germline assignment: CDR1 SNHLY and CDR2 FYNNEI. CDR3 coding DNA: TGTGCCAGCAGTACCACGGATTACTATGGCTACACCTTC. Translated, it gives CASSTTDYYGYTF. Together with reference TRBV2 and TRBJ1-2, the CDR3 gives the full variable domain: EPEVTQTPSHQVTQMGQEVILRCVPISNHLYFYWYRQILGQKVEFLVSFYNNEISEKSEIFDDQFSVERPDGSNFTLKIRSTKLEDSAMYFCASSTTDYYGYTFGSGTRLTVV.

This clonotype came up a few times. The chain links TRBV4-3 to TRBJ2-1, with D perhaps matching TRBD2 (5 bases). Judging by the DNA end, TRBJ2-5 fits better; the J call may be wrong. Germline V lookup: CDR1 LGHNA, CDR2 YSLEER. The length of the CDR3 is 14 residues. CDR3 in DNA: TGCGCCAGCAGCCAAGAGGGTAGCGTGGAGACCCAGTACTTC. Its protein product is CASSQEGSVETQYF.

The gene calls are TRBV7-9 and TRBJ1-2; 9 bases are shared with TRBD1. Looked up from germline, CDR1 is SEHNR and CDR2 is FQNEAQ (reference sequence). V lost 8 bases to trimming and J lost 3 bases; unmatched junction nucleotides: 4. The CDR3 totals 13 residues. The CDR3 sequence: CASGDRVDYGYTF. The CDR3 nucleotides are TGTGCCAGCGGGGACAGGGTAGACTATGGCTACACCTTC.

This clonotype occurred a few times. This chain connects TRBV11-2 to TRBJ2-1; 8 nucleotides match TRBD2. Looked up from germline, CDR1 is SGHAT and CDR2 is FQNNGV. CDR3 length: 15 residues. Trimming took 5 bases from V and 8 from J; bases not matched to a gene: 11. The chain's CDR3 is CASSRGTRGFDEQFF. The CDR3 DNA reads TGTGCCAGCAGCCGCGGGACTAGAGGTTTCGATGAGCAGTTCTTC.

This clonotype was detected only a few times. The chain carries TRBV12-3 or TRBV12-4 and TRBJ2-1, with 12 bases lining up with TRBD2. This CDR3 is built from 18 residues. V shed 3 bases, J shed 3 bases, and the junction held 9 bases outside the gene matches. CDR3 in amino acids: CASSFRASGRGRYNEQFF. Written as DNA, the CDR3 is TGTGCCAGCAGTTTTAGGGCTAGCGGGAGGGGACGCTACAATGAGCAGTTCTTC.

The V and J genes are TRBV28 and TRBJ2-5; 11 nucleotides match TRBD2. Germline CDR1 is MDHEN and CDR2 is SYDVKM. Trimming at V came to 6 bases and at J to 4 bases, leaving 10 bases not matched to a gene. This CDR3 has 16 amino acids. CDR3 region: CASRNILAGEVETQYF. The CDR3 DNA reads as TGTGCCAGCAGGAATATACTAGCGGGAGAGGTAGAGACCCAGTACTTC. The complete variable domain, with remaining parts taken from reference TRBV28 and TRBJ2-5, reads DVKVTQSSRYLVKRTGEKVFLECVQDMDHENMFWYRQDPGLGLRLIYFSYDVKMKEKGDIPEGYSVSREKKERFSLILESASTNQTSMYLCASRNILAGEVETQYFGPGTRLLVL.

This chain joins TRBV27 and TRBJ2-1; 7 nucleotides line up with TRBD1. This CDR3 spans 12 amino acids. Trimming at V came to 6 bases and at J to 9 bases, leaving 5 bases not matched to a gene. Germline lookup yields CDR1 MNHEY and CDR2 SMNVEV (reference sequence). CDR3 sequence: CASRPQGVEQFF. DNA for the CDR3: TGTGCCAGCAGACCCCAGGGGGTTGAGCAGTTCTTC.

V usage is TRBV12-3 or TRBV12-4 and J usage is TRBJ1-1; D remains ambiguous. Trimming stripped 0 bases from V and 8 bases from J, with 7 bases between. CDR3 length: 12 amino acids. For the CDR3, the DNA is TGTGCCAGCAGTTTAGCTTGGGGAGAAGCTTTCTTT. Amino acid sequence: CASSLAWGEAFF.

The chain recombines TRBV20-1 with TRBJ2-1; 13 positions agree with TRBD2. This CDR3 region has 15 residues. CDR1 is DFQATT and CDR2 is SNEGSKA in the germline V gene (reference sequence). The V segment lost 6 bases and the J segment 5 bases; nucleotides outside the gene matches: 7. CDR3 bases: TGCAGTGCACCCAGGACTAGCGGGAGTAACAATGAGCAGTTCTTC. As protein: CSAPRTSGSNNEQFF.

The chain is built from TRBV7-3 and TRBJ2-3; TRBD2 aligns across 7 bases. The CDR3 loop spans 15 amino acids. Germline V gene sequence: CDR1 SGHTA, CDR2 FQGTGA. With 2 bases clipped from V and 4 bases from J, the junction kept 6 bases outside the gene matches. CDR3 in DNA: TGTGCCAGCAGCTTACAGGCGGGAGTGGCAGATACGCAGTATTTT. Translated, it gives CASSLQAGVADTQYF.

The sample holds one count of this clonotype. The chain has TRBV12-3 or TRBV12-4 and TRBJ1-2; D gene ambiguous. The CDR3 runs to 14 residues. Deletions cut 2 bases from V and 3 bases from J, with 10 bases between. CDR3 sequence (DNA): TGTGCCAGCAGTTTACCAGGCTGGGACTATGGCTACACCTTC. Translated: CASSLPGWDYGYTF.

The gene calls are TRBV24-1 and TRBJ2-1; the D gene could be TRBD1 or TRBD2 (5 bases each). The V gene's germline CDR1 is KGHDR and CDR2 SFDVKD. CDR3 length equals 13 residues. V was cut by 4 bases and J by 10 bases, with 13 bases left in between. The CDR3 nucleotides are TGTGCCACCAGTGAGTTTCGGGGCCTCGAGCAGTTCTTC. Amino acids: CATSEFRGLEQFF.

This CDR3 is CASVLDRGCGGANVLTF. The CDR3 DNA sequence: TGTGCCAGCGTACTCGACAGGGGCTGTGGTGGGGCCAACGTCCTGACTTTC. This rearrangement joins TRBV21-1 to TRBJ2-6; the table's D call, TRBD1, has no DNA check behind it. TRBV21-1 corresponds to a pseudogene. The CDR3 totals 17 residues.

The chain uses TRBV9 and TRBJ2-2; D remains unclear. Trimming cost V 0 bases and J 4 bases, with 7 bases left between them. The CDR3 is 14 residues long. Germline lookup yields CDR1 SGDLS and CDR2 YYNGEE. As DNA, the CDR3 is TGTGCCAGCAGCGTAGTATCTGGCACCGGGGAGCTGTTTTTT. Translating it yields CASSVVSGTGELFF. Full variable domain (missing parts from reference TRBV9 and TRBJ2-2): DSGVTQTPKHLITATGQRVTLRCSPRSGDLSVYWYQQSLDQGLQFLIQYYNGEERAKGNILERFSAQQFPDLHSELNLSSLELGDSALYFCASSVVSGTGELFFGEGSRLTVL.

This clonotype was counted a few times. The chain uses TRBV7-9 and TRBJ1-1; D is ambiguous. Germline CDR1 SEHNR, CDR2 FQNEAQ (reference sequence). Trimming left V 3 bases short and J 5 bases short, with 13 bases between. The CDR3 runs to 14 residues. The CDR3 region has the DNA TGTGCCAGCAGCTTGGAAGGGTACGGGACTGAAGCTTTCTTT. Its protein is CASSLEGYGTEAFF.

The chain joins TRBV6-2 or TRBV6-3 to TRBJ2-5; the match to TRBD2 covers 10 bases. The tail of the sequence fits TRBJ2-7 better, so the J call may be wrong. Germline CDR1 reads MNHEY; CDR2 reads SVGEGT. CDR3 length: 16 residues. The CDR3 DNA reads as TGTGCCAGCAGTTGGACTAGCGGCATAACTCACTACGAGCAGTACTTC. Protein product: CASSWTSGITHYEQYF.